This T cell receptor beta chain originates from a study of CD8 T cells in ankylosing spondylitis. Findings and caveats of the study: Ankylosing spondylitis blood seemed to carry a telltale TCR beta motif made of roughly 8 highly homologous variants.

This clonotype was seen a handful of times. The antigen is undetermined. The V end was cut by 5 bases, the J end by 8 bases, with 15 bases between. Germline loops: CDR1 MNHEY, CDR2 SMNVEV (reference sequence). The CDR3 is made up of 13 amino acids. Quantitative 5'-RACE with molecular barcodes generated TCR beta libraries. From the 5' RACE reads, TCRdb called clonotypes with MiXCR, one entry per CDR3 protein. The data show about 750,000 distinct CDR3 sequences, around 17% seen once. The sample was blood, either unsorted or a sorted T cell fraction (not recorded which). The receptor comes from a male donor with ankylosing spondylitis. V gene TRBV27 combines with J gene TRBJ2-5; possibly TRBD2 for D (6 bases). The CDR3 reads CASSPPGTPTQYF. CDR3 nucleotides: TGTGCCAGCAGTCCCCCTGGGACTCCAACCCAGTACTTC.